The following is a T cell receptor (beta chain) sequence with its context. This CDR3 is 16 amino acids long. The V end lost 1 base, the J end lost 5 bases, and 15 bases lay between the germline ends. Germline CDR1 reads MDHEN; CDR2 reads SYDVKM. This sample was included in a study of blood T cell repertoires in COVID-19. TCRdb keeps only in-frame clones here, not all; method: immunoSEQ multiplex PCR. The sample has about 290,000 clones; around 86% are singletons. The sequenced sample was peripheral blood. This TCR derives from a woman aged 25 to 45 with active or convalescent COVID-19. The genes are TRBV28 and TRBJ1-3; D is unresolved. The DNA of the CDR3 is TGTGCCAGCAGTTTATTCACAAAAGGCAGGAGAAACACCATATATTTT. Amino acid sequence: CASSLFTKGRRNTIYF.